What follows is one T cell receptor (beta chain) and its context. Its cognate antigen is unknown. The data are from a study of shared clonotypes between healthy human individuals. Study results and limitations: Researchers sampled blood only, noting tissue repertoires likely differ.

Here immunoSEQ multiplex PCR was the method, and the copy in TCRdb shows in-frame clones only, minus some. Of more than 2 million clones listed, approximately 95% are singletons. Cells designated naive CD8 were CD45RO-negative and were positively selected for CCR7, with terminally differentiated effector memory CD45RA+ cells excluded. The specimen sequenced was naive CD8+ T cells sorted from blood. This TCR derives from a man between 18 and 29 years old in good health.

The CDR3 is CASSRPLGSDKTEAFF. The CDR3 bases are TGTGCCAGCAGCCGTCCTTTAGGCAGCGACAAAACTGAAGCTTTCTTT. This chain links TRBV7-8 with TRBJ1-1; D unclear. CDR1 and CDR2 from the germline V gene are SGHVS and FQNEAQ. The CDR3 is 16 amino acids. The V end lost 5 bases, the J end lost 5 bases, and 21 bases lay between the germline ends.